Listed below are T cell receptor beta chains from one sample, sequenced in a study of blood T cell repertoires in COVID-19. Measured with immunoSEQ multiplex PCR; TCRdb has only the in-frame clones, and not every one. The repertoire includes 230,000 or so clones, approximately 90% of them detected once, and just over 2.5% sits in the top ten. Sequenced: PBMCs or T cells enriched from blood (not recorded which). Receptors originate from a woman in her thirties who had recovered from COVID-19. The CDR3 runs from the conserved cysteine through the conserved F or W. The D gene is left open where the match is weak. The size entry is marked missing in some rows and otherwise reads once, few, many or a size class.

j_call | clone_size | v_call | d_call | cdr3_nt | cdr3_aa
TRBJ1-2 | - | TRBV27 | TRBD1 | TGTGCCAGCAGTCCATCCACAGGGGAAGTGAACTATGGCTACACCTTC | CASSPSTGEVNYGYTF
TRBJ1-6 | - | TRBV6-2/TRBV6-3 | TRBD1 | TGTGCCAGCAGTTATGCCTCGACAGGGAATAATTCACCCCTCCACTTT | CASSYASTGNNSPLHF
TRBJ1-5 | few | TRBV19 | - | TGTGCCAGTAGTCTCCCTCCCGGGACTCCTAATCAGCCCCAGCATTTT | CASSLPPGTPNQPQHF
TRBJ1-2 | - | TRBV9 | TRBD1 | TGTGCCAGCAGCGTAGCTCAGGGGGCGCAATTTGGCTACACCTTC | CASSVAQGAQFGYTF
TRBJ1-1 | - | TRBV28 | - | TGTGCCAGCAGTGCGGGGGGGCCGAGGAACACTGAAGCTTTCTTT | CASSAGGPRNTEAFF
TRBJ1-6 | - | TRBV7-8 | - | TGTGCCTCACGGGCACAGGGTGCCAATTCACCCCTCCACTTT | CASRAQGANSPLHF
TRBJ2-3 | - | TRBV29-1 | - | TGCAGCGTTGAAGGAAGGCGGGATACGCAGTATTTT | CSVEGRRDTQYF
TRBJ1-2 | - | TRBV5-4 | - | TGTGCCAGCAGCTTGGCGGGACAAGATTTCTACACCTTC | CASSLAGQDFYTF
TRBJ2-7 | - | TRBV7-2 | - | TGTGCCAGCAGCTTAGTCGGGGGTGGAACCTACGAGCAGTACTTC | CASSLVGGGTYEQYF
TRBJ1-1 | - | TRBV18 | TRBD1 | TGTGCCAGCTCACCACCCGACAGGGTAGCCCCCTTGAGCACTGAAGCTTTCTTT | CASSPPDRVAPLSTEAFF
TRBJ2-2 | - | TRBV6-5 | - | TGTGCCAGCGGTTCGGGGTACACCGGGGAGCTGTTTTTT | CASGSGYTGELFF
TRBJ2-1 | many | TRBV7-2 | - | TGTGCCAGCAGGGCTACGGGGGGCCGATACAATGAGCAGTTCTTC | CASRATGGRYNEQFF
TRBJ1-6 | - | TRBV6-2/TRBV6-3 | - | TGTGCCAGCAGTGAGGACTATAATTCACCCCTCCACTTT | CASSEDYNSPLHF
TRBJ1-6 | - | TRBV7-9 | - | TGTGCCAGCAGTGGGGGGAATAATTCACCCCTCCACTTT | CASSGGNNSPLHF
TRBJ2-6 | - | TRBV6-5 | - | TGTGCCAGCAGAATCGGGACTTCTGGGGCCAACGTCCTGACTTTC | CASRIGTSGANVLTF
TRBJ1-2 | - | TRBV7-3 | TRBD1 | TGTGCCAGCAGCTCGACAGGGGGCGATAACTATGGCTACACCTTC | CASSSTGGDNYGYTF
TRBJ1-2 | - | TRBV4-1 | - | TGCGCCAGCAGCCCAAGGGTGGGGGCGGCAAACTATGGCTACACCTTC | CASSPRVGAANYGYTF
TRBJ1-6 | - | TRBV6-2/TRBV6-3 | - | TGTGCCAGCAGCATACGACCCGGGGTATTGGATTCACCCCTCCACTTT | CASSIRPGVLDSPLHF
TRBJ2-3 | - | TRBV5-1 | TRBD2 | TGCGCCAGCAGCCCCGAGCGGGGGGGAGGCACAGATACGCAGTATTTT | CASSPERGGGTDTQYF
TRBJ1-5 | - | TRBV7-8 | - | TGTGCCAGCAGCTTACCCCCCCGTGACAGGTCGGAGAATCAGCCCCAGCATTTT | CASSLPPRDRSENQPQHF
TRBJ2-4 | - | TRBV3-1/TRBV3-2 | - | TGTGCCAGCAGCAACACTAACCGAGGGGCCAAAAACATTCAGTACTTC | CASSNTNRGAKNIQYF
TRBJ1-1 | - | TRBV9 | TRBD1 | TGTGCCAGCAGTTTGACAGGGTTCACTGAAGCTTTCTTT | CASSLTGFTEAFF
TRBJ2-7 | few | TRBV29-1 | TRBD1 | TGCAGCGTTGAATTGGACAGGGGACCCAACACCTACGAGCAGTACTTC | CSVELDRGPNTYEQYF
TRBJ2-7 | - | TRBV9 | - | TGTGCCAGCAGCCGATATTCCTCGGAGGGGGAGCAGTACTTC | CASSRYSSEGEQYF
TRBJ1-2 | - | TRBV19 | TRBD1 | TGTGCCAGTAGTCCAAACGGACAGGGGTGGTATGGCTACACCTTC | CASSPNGQGWYGYTF
TRBJ2-3 | - | TRBV6-4 | TRBD2 | TGTGCCAGCAGTGACGGGCGGGGGGGCCGCGCGCAGTATTTT | CASSDGRGGRAQYF
TRBJ1-2 | once | TRBV13 | - | TGTGCCAGCAGCCCACCCGGGGGAGAGGGCTATGGCTACACCTTC | CASSPPGGEGYGYTF
TRBJ2-3 | - | TRBV5-1 | TRBD2 | TGCGCCAGCAGCTTGGACAGCGGGGGGGATACGCAGTATTTT | CASSLDSGGDTQYF
TRBJ1-1 | once | TRBV19 | - | TGTGCCAGTAGGAAGGACGGGGACACTGAAGCTTTCTTT | CASRKDGDTEAFF
TRBJ2-2 | - | TRBV4-1 | TRBD2 | TGCGCCAGCAGCCAAGTAGCGGGAACGAGGACCGGGGAGCTGTTTTTT | CASSQVAGTRTGELFF
TRBJ2-7 | - | TRBV4-3 | - | TGCGCCAGCAGCTCTGATCCCTCCCGGGAGCAGTACTTC | CASSSDPSREQYF
TRBJ2-2 | few | TRBV6-4 | TRBD2 | TGTGCCAGCAGCGACGGGACTAGCGAGAACACCGGGGAGCTGTTTTTT | CASSDGTSENTGELFF
TRBJ2-1 | - | TRBV19 | - | TGTGCCAGTAGTTTGGCAGGGGGGAATGAGCAGTTCTTC | CASSLAGGNEQFF
TRBJ1-3 | - | TRBV10-3 | - | TGTGCCATCAGTGGGGACAACTCTGGAAACACCATATATTTT | CAISGDNSGNTIYF
TRBJ1-6 | few | TRBV4-3 | TRBD1 | TGCGCCAGCAGCCAAGATCGGGGCGGACAGGGAGGGATTTTTAATTCACCCCTCCACTTT | CASSQDRGGQGGIFNSPLHF
TRBJ1-1 | once | TRBV10-3 | TRBD1 | TGTGCCATCGGGGACAGGGGGCGCACTGAAGCTTTCTTT | CAIGDRGRTEAFF
TRBJ1-2 | - | TRBV6-5 | TRBD1 | TGTGCCAGCAGCTTCCGGACAGGGAAAGACTACACCTTC | CASSFRTGKDYTF
TRBJ2-3 | - | TRBV5-1 | - | TGCGCCAGCAGCTTGGAAGGAGGGAGTGGCACAGATACGCAGTATTTT | CASSLEGGSGTDTQYF
TRBJ1-1 | - | TRBV3-1/TRBV3-2 | - | TGTGCCAGCAGCCAAGCTTCGGGGGACACTGAAGCTTTCTTT | CASSQASGDTEAFF
TRBJ1-1 | - | TRBV9 | - | TGTGCCAGCAGCGTAGTTCCCACTCCGGGCACTGAAGCTTTCTTT | CASSVVPTPGTEAFF
TRBJ2-5 | - | TRBV7-2 | TRBD2 | TGTGCCAGCAGCTTGACTAGCGGGGTTCAAGAGACCCAGTACTTC | CASSLTSGVQETQYF
TRBJ1-5 | - | TRBV29-1 | TRBD1 | TGCAGCGTTCAGCACACAGGGGTCAATCAGCCCCAGCATTTT | CSVQHTGVNQPQHF
TRBJ2-7 | once | TRBV19 | TRBD2 | TGTGCCAGTAGTACGGGACTAGGGAGGAGAAGCGAGCAGTACTTC | CASSTGLGRRSEQYF
TRBJ1-3 | - | TRBV9 | - | TGTGCCAGCAGCGTCACCGGGTACGGGAGAAACACCATATATTTT | CASSVTGYGRNTIYF
TRBJ2-5 | - | TRBV5-1 | TRBD2 | TGCGCCAGCAGCTTGTTCGGGGCCCGACTAGCGGAGACCCAGTACTTC | CASSLFGARLAETQYF
TRBJ2-1 | - | TRBV5-4 | TRBD2 | TGTGCCAGCAGCCCCAAGACTAGCGGAACCTACAATGAGCAGTTCTTC | CASSPKTSGTYNEQFF
TRBJ1-2 | - | TRBV19 | TRBD1 | TGTGCCAGTAGGAGTGGACAGGGCGGAGCTGGCTACACCTTC | CASRSGQGGAGYTF
TRBJ2-4 | - | TRBV3-1/TRBV3-2 | - | TGTGCCAGCAGCCAGCCGGGTGCTAGATCCAAAAACATTCAGTACTTC | CASSQPGARSKNIQYF
TRBJ2-7 | - | TRBV13 | - | TGTGCCAGCAGCTTAGGCCGACGGACAGCTGCTTACGAGCAGTACTTC | CASSLGRRTAAYEQYF
TRBJ1-2 | - | TRBV12-3/TRBV12-4 | TRBD1 | TGTGCCAGCAGTCCAGGGGGAAGCTATGGCTACACCTTC | CASSPGGSYGYTF
TRBJ1-1 | - | TRBV10-3 | - | TGTGCCATCAGTGAGTCCAACGCGGGAACTGAAGCTTTCTTT | CAISESNAGTEAFF
TRBJ2-5 | - | TRBV14 | - | TGTGCCAGCAGCCTCCTCGGGGGGCCGGAGACCCAGTACTTC | CASSLLGGPETQYF
TRBJ1-4 | - | TRBV5-4 | - | TGTGCCAGCAGCTTAGAGGGGACTGGTGAAAAACTGTTTTTT | CASSLEGTGEKLFF
TRBJ2-7 | - | TRBV6-1 | - | TGTGCCAGCAGTGAATGGACAAAAGGTTCCTACGAGCAGTACTTC | CASSEWTKGSYEQYF
TRBJ1-6 | - | TRBV21-1 | - | TGTGCCAGCTTTGTTCGGCAGGGGAAGGGGTCACCCCTCCACTTT | CASFVRQGKGSPLHF
TRBJ1-5 | - | TRBV5-6 | - | TGTGCCAGCAGCTTGTTTACAGAATGGCAGCCCCAGCATTTT | CASSLFTEWQPQHF
TRBJ2-3 | - | TRBV10-3 | TRBD2 | TGTGCCACCGCCCGCGGGGGGGCCTCCTTCACAGATACGCAGTATTTT | CATARGGASFTDTQYF